This TCR beta chain was profiled in a study of cytomegalovirus exposure and HLA in healthy donors. Germline CDR1 SGHRS, CDR2 YFSETQ. After removal of 9 bases from V and 0 bases from J, the junction contained 12 bases not matched to a gene. The length of the CDR3 is 16 residues. The PCR had 60 Vbeta and 13 Jbeta primers. Produced via immunoSEQ multiplex PCR; TCRdb's table is partial and in-frame only. The sample has fewer than 150,000 clones, about 80% seen once. Whole-study results and caveats: Reports indicated that the classifier achieved high specificity and sensitivity in diagnosing cytomegalovirus status. Most TCR sequences were uncommon, yet certain public TCRs appeared in many donors.

A note on this clone: The target antigen is unknown.

Input material: PBMCs. J is TRBJ1-1 and V is TRBV5-1, with TRBD1 matching over 9 bases. The source is a man aged 25-45 years in good health. Here the CDR3 DNA reads TGCGCCACTTCACCCCGACAGGGGGGGATGAACACTGAAGCTTTCTTT. It translates to CATSPRQGGMNTEAFF.